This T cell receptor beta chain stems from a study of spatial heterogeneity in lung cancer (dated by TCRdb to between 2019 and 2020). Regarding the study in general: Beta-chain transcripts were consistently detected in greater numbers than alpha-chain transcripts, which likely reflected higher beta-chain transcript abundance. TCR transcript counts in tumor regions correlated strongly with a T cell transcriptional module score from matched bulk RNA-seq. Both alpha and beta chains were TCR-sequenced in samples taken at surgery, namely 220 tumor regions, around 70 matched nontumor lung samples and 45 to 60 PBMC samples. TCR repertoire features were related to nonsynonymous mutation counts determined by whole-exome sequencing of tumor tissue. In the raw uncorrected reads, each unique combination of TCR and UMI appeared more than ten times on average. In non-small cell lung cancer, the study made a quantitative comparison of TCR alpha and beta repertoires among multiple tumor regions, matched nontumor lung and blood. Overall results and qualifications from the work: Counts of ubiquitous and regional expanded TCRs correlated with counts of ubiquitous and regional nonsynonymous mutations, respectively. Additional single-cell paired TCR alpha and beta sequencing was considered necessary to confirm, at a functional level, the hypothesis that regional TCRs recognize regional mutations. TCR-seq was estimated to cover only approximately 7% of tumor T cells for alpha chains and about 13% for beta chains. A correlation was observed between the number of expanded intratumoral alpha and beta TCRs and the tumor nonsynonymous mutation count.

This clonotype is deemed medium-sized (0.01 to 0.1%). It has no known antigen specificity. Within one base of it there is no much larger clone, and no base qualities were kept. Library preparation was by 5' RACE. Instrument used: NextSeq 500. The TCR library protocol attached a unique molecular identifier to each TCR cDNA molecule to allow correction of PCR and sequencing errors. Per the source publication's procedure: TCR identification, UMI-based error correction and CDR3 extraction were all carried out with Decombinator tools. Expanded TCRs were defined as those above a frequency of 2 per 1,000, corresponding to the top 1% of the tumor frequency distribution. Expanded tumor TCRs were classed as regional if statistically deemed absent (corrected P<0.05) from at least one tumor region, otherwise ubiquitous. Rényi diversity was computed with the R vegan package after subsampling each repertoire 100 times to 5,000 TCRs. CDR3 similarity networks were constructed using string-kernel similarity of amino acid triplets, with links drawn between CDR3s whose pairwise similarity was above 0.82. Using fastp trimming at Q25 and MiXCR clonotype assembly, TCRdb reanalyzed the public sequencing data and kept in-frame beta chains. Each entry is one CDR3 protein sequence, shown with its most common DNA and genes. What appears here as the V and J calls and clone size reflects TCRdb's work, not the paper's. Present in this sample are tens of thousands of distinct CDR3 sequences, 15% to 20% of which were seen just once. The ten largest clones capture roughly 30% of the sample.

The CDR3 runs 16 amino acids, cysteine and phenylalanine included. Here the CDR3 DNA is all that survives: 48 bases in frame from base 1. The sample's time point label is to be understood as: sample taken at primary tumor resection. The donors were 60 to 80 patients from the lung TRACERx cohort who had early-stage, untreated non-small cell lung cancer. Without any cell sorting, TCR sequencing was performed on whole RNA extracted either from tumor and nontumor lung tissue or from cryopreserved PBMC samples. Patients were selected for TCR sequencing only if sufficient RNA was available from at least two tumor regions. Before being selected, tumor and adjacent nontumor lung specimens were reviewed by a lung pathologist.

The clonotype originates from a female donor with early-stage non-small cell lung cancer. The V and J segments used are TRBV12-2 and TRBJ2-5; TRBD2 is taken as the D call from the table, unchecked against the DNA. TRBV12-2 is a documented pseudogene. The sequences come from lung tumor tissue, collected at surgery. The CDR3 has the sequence CASRLVGLAGRETQYF. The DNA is TGTGCAAGTCGCTTAGTAGGTCTAGCGGGCCGGGAGACCCAGTACTTC.